The clone carrying this T cell receptor (beta chain) was seen a handful of times. Compared with germline, one end of the junction differs, possibly owing to a read error. The data were obtained in a study of early T cells in non-severe SARS-CoV-2 infection. Germline V gene lookup returns CDR1 SGDLS and CDR2 YYNGEE. The CDR3 extends over 13 amino acids. Using its own MiXCR run on the 5' RACE reads, TCRdb lists one record per CDR3 protein. The sample shows 90,000 to 130,000 distinct CDR3 sequences, 9% to 13% of them seen only once. The sequencing input was whole blood. The sequence was obtained from an adult who was a healthcare worker with PCR-confirmed SARS-CoV-2 infection or an uninfected control (not recorded which). This sequence joins TRBV9 and TRBJ1-4, with D hard to call. The CDR3, as DNA: TGTGTCAGCTCGAGGGCCATGAATGAAAAACTGTTTTTT. It is translated as CVSSRAMNEKLFF.